This T cell receptor (beta chain) stems from a study of T cells in Graves' hyperthyroidism and ophthalmopathy. Findings and caveats of the study: Clonotypes that were expanded in thyroid above 0.001 mostly appeared in blood too.

The TCR beta CDR3 regions underwent amplification using RNA transcripts as the source. A first-round RT-PCR of the TCR CDR3 used the HTBI primer set. TCRdb reprocessed the multiplex PCR reads via MiXCR and lists one record per CDR3 protein. Of about 300,000 distinct CDR3 sequences listed, over 15% are singletons. V lost 4 bases, J lost 7 bases, and 15 bases lay in between. The CDR3 totals 14 residues. Germline CDR1 and CDR2: SGHDN and FVKESK. This clonotype was counted many times. Its specificity is not known. Material: blood. The clonotype was recovered from a man aged 25 to 40 with Graves' hyperthyroidism. The rearrangement joins TRBV14 to TRBJ2-3; D unresolved. CDR3 loop: CASSPGPSWHTQYF. CDR3 in DNA: TGTGCCAGCAGCCCCGGCCCATCTTGGCATACGCAGTATTTT.